These T cell receptor beta chains were read from a single sample in a study of cytomegalovirus exposure and HLA in healthy donors. Sequenced by immunoSEQ multiplex PCR; TCRdb stores in-frame clones only, minus some. Of roughly 160,000 clones in the sample, roughly three quarters were seen once. Sequencing was done on a sample of PBMCs. Every receptor here comes from a woman aged 45 to 65 in good health and CMV-seropositive. Both conserved end residues are part of each CDR3. The D gene is left open where the match is weak. Only some rows state a clone size, as once, few, many or a class for expanded clones.

.	TRBV11-2	15	TRBJ1-1	.	CASSPAGGTNTEAFF	TGTGCCAGCAGCCCCGCGGGCGGAACGAACACTGAAGCTTTCTTT
TRBD2	TRBV7-2	19	TRBJ2-7	.	CASSLVVDPSGRRSYEQYF	TGTGCCAGCAGCTTAGTCGTCGACCCTAGCGGGAGGCGCTCCTACGAGCAGTACTTC
.	TRBV13	11	TRBJ2-7	.	CASSLAGEQYF	TGTGCCAGCAGCTTAGCGGGTGAGCAGTACTTC
TRBD1	TRBV5-1	17	TRBJ1-2	once	CASSPGTGGTLNHGYTF	TGCGCCAGCAGCCCCGGGACAGGGGGCACCCTCAACCATGGCTACACCTTC
TRBD1	TRBV19	14	TRBJ1-2	.	CASSMTQGWYGYTF	TGTGCCAGTAGTATGACACAGGGGTGGTATGGCTACACCTTC
TRBD1	TRBV2	12	TRBJ1-2	few	CASRLDRDGYTF	TGTGCCAGCAGACTGGACAGGGATGGCTACACCTTC
.	TRBV27	15	TRBJ1-4	.	CASSQIGLAEEKLFF	TGTGCCAGCAGTCAGATCGGCCTAGCCGAGGAAAAACTGTTTTTT
TRBD1	TRBV11-3	11	TRBJ1-1	.	CASSLKQGAFF	TGTGCCAGCAGCTTAAAACAGGGGGCTTTCTTT
.	TRBV7-8	17	TRBJ1-5	once	CASSPWAGFYSNQPQHF	TGTGCCAGCAGCCCGTGGGCGGGGTTCTATAGCAATCAGCCCCAGCATTTT
.	TRBV28	14	TRBJ1-2	.	CASSSVSRGYGYTF	TGTGCCAGCAGTTCCGTGTCGCGGGGCTATGGCTACACCTTC
TRBD1	TRBV7-9	14	TRBJ2-3	.	CASSWTGSTDTQYF	TGTGCCAGCAGCTGGACAGGTAGCACAGATACGCAGTATTTT
TRBD1	TRBV28	16	TRBJ2-2	.	CARGEGDRGGTGELFF	TGTGCCCGGGGAGAGGGGGACAGGGGGGGGACCGGGGAGCTGTTTTTT
TRBD2	TRBV4-3	20	TRBJ2-7	.	CASSQGGLAASGGVSYEQYF	TGCGCCAGCAGCCAAGGAGGTTTGGCGGCTAGCGGGGGGGTGTCCTACGAGCAGTACTTC
TRBD1	TRBV6-1	17	TRBJ1-1	.	CASSEFYGTQGGTEAFF	TGTGCCAGCAGTGAATTTTACGGGACACAGGGGGGAACTGAAGCTTTCTTT
TRBD1	TRBV4-3	17	TRBJ2-2	.	CASSLQKGTVNTGELFF	TGCGCCAGCAGCCTTCAGAAGGGGACAGTCAACACCGGGGAGCTGTTTTTT
.	TRBV28	12	TRBJ1-2	.	CASSSGDGGYTF	TGTGCCAGCAGTTCGGGGGATGGGGGCTACACCTTC
TRBD1	TRBV2	13	TRBJ2-7	.	CASSRDRRNEQYF	TGTGCCAGCAGCCGGGACAGGAGGAACGAGCAGTACTTC
.	TRBV14	15	TRBJ2-7	once	CASSQDVIGPYEQYF	TGTGCCAGCAGCCAAGACGTCATCGGTCCGTACGAGCAGTACTTC
.	TRBV5-4	13	TRBJ2-7	.	CASTYFGYNEQYF	TGTGCCAGCACCTATTTCGGGTACAACGAGCAGTACTTC
.	TRBV29-1	11	TRBJ2-1	.	CSDRSYNEQFF	TGCAGCGACCGGAGTTACAATGAGCAGTTCTTC
.	TRBV7-2	15	TRBJ2-5	few	CASTPTPSTAETQYF	TGTGCCAGCACCCCCACTCCTTCTACTGCGGAGACCCAGTACTTC
.	TRBV18	15	TRBJ1-5	.	CASSLETGVEQPQHF	TGTGCCAGCTCACTCGAGACAGGAGTCGAGCAGCCCCAGCATTTT
TRBD2	TRBV5-1	16	TRBJ2-6	.	CASTLAGVPGANVLTF	TGCGCCAGCACGCTAGCGGGGGTACCTGGGGCCAACGTCCTGACTTTC
.	TRBV2	13	TRBJ1-5	.	CASAVERASPQHF	TGTGCCAGCGCAGTAGAGAGGGCCAGCCCCCAGCATTTT
TRBD1	TRBV27	15	TRBJ2-1	.	CASSLQGWPYNEQFF	TGTGCCAGCAGTCTACAGGGGTGGCCTTACAATGAGCAGTTCTTC
TRBD1	TRBV29-1	13	TRBJ1-2	.	CSAGGDSNYGYTF	TGCAGCGCAGGGGGTGATTCTAACTATGGCTACACCTTC